This T cell receptor (beta chain) originates from a study of PD-1 blockade in classical Hodgkin lymphoma (dated by TCRdb to 2018 to 2021). Background for the entire study: Nivolumab dosing was 3 mg/kg intravenously every 2 weeks, continuing until either disease progression or unacceptable toxicity. A peripheral blood immune signature of response to PD-1 blockade in classical Hodgkin lymphoma was defined using TCR beta sequencing and CyTOF.

The time point tag for this specimen amounts to: cycle 4 day 1 (C4D1), after less than 7 weeks of nivolumab. Every trial patient had relapsed after autologous stem cell transplantation, and cohorts A, B and C differed in prior brentuximab vedotin exposure. A Miltenyi CD8+ T cell isolation kit was used for magnetic negative selection to purify CD8+ T cells from thawed PBMCs. The trial cohort included 55 to 60 patients with relapsed/refractory classical Hodgkin lymphoma, and each patient had a best overall response of complete response, partial response or progressive disease. In the multi-cohort phase II CheckMate 205 trial, trial patients received single-agent nivolumab. An independent review committee assessed best overall response using the 2007 International Working Group response criteria. Trial PBMCs were collected just before the start of nivolumab (C1D1) and during therapy at cycle 2 day 1 and cycle 4 day 1. Peripheral blood was collected in 8 mL Vacutainer Cell Preparation Tubes, from which PBMCs were isolated by centrifugation and then cryopreserved. Purified CD4+ and CD8+ fractions were generated only in cases for which an additional PBMC sample was available. On LS columns in a quadroMACS separator, the magnetically labelled cells were depleted, and the flow-through was collected as the purified fraction.

What the work shows at the level of the full study, not this receptor alone: Baseline TCR diversity was reported to be lower in newly diagnosed patients than in healthy donors, and even lower in relapsed/refractory patients. Lower diversity was seen in patients whose nivolumab began less than 1 year after ASCT, and these patients were left out of later analyses so that immune reconstitution would not confound the results. CD4+ but not CD8+ TCR diversity rose significantly by C4D1 (p=0.0027 vs p=0.16), most apparent in complete responders (p=0.02). The study covered only a single clinical trial cohort, and the causes of the repertoire differences, possibly disease activity or prior therapy, were still not defined. Among trial patients, those achieving complete response had baseline diversity similar to that of newly diagnosed patients, while diversity was significantly lower in partial responders and progressors.

As for this clone: Its antigen is unknown. No qualities accompany the bases; no much larger clone lies one base away.

CDR1 and CDR2 (LNHDA, SQIVND) derive from the germline V gene (reference sequence). The CDR3, from cysteine to phenylalanine, totals 15 residues. Only the CDR3 part of the read is kept: 45 bases, read in frame from the first base. V is reduced by 1 base and J by 6 bases, leaving a spacing of 15 bases between them. Genomic DNA was extracted with the Qiagen DNeasy kit from unsorted PBMCs and from negatively selected CD4+ and CD8+ fractions. Amplification of TCR beta CDR3 regions was done by immunoSEQ multiplex PCR with primers that anneal to V and J segments. Amplification bias was minimized using a synthetic immune receptor repertoire, and residual bias was removed computationally after sequencing. On the authors' methods: Custom Python scripts were used to quantify repertoire diversity as the Shannon entropy index. Unsorted, CD4+ and CD8+ repertoires were analyzed separately, except for combined analyses in which CD4+ and CD8+ sequences were merged in silico. A clone counted as expanded when the clone's frequency after treatment rose at least 2-fold relative to C1D1, and clones undetected at baseline were given a pseudocount of 0.5. Clones with 0 or 1 copy at C1D1 were classified as singleton clones, and clones with 2 or more copies were classified as non-singleton clones. Clones expanded in unsorted samples were annotated as CD4+, CD8+ or unknown by matching protein sequences in sorted samples from the same patient. Wilcoxon tests on paired samples were used to test changes in diversity from C1D1 to C4D1. In its TCRdb copy, this immuneACCESS table keeps in-frame sequences only and misses some clones. Where compared with another copy, unresolved V genes explain less than half of these, and the others have no known cause. V and J calls and clone size are copied from that table; D and trimming were computed from the DNA. The sample yields about 4,000 clones; 72% were counted once. In total, the top ten clones hold about 35% of the sample.

This chain is built from TRBV19 and TRBJ1-1, and the D gene may be TRBD1, 5 bases matching. The sequence derives from a human donor with classical Hodgkin lymphoma. The specimen comprised CD8+ T cells from blood, sampled before the fourth cycle of nivolumab. The DNA sequence is given as TGTGCCAGTAGTATAGTTGACAGCCCCGCGGCTGAAGCTTTCTTT. This yields the protein CASSIVDSPAAEAFF.